Listed here are 21 T cell receptor beta chains from one sample, sequenced in a study of T cell changes during pregnancy in multiple sclerosis. TCRdb keeps only in-frame clones here, not all; method: immunoSEQ multiplex PCR. The table has under 55,000 clones, about nine tenths seen once; the top ten hold about 0.61%. The sequences come from CD4+ T cells from peripheral blood mononuclear cells, collected after pregnancy. The receptor source for this set is a female donor in good health, enrolled as a control in a pregnancy study.

This clone showed up just once. This chain links TRBV5-4 with TRBJ2-6, with 8 bases identical to TRBD1. V shed 5 bases, J shed 4 bases, and the junction held 5 bases outside the gene matches. This CDR3 is 15 amino acids long. CDR1 is SGHNT and CDR2 is YYREEE in the germline V gene (reference sequence). CDR3 sequence (DNA): TGTGCCAGCAGGGAGACAGGGGTCGGGGCCAACGTCCTGACTTTC. Protein: CASRETGVGANVLTF.

In this sample, this clone turned up once. The chain combines TRBV4-1 with TRBJ2-7, with no clear D. The V gene lost 3 bases and the J gene lost 2 bases, with 11 bases spanning the gap. The CDR3 has 14 residues. Per germline, CDR1 MGHRA and CDR2 YSYEKL. The CDR3 DNA reads as TGCGCCAGCAGCCATCTTCCGCGCACCTACGAGCAGTACTTC. Protein: CASSHLPRTYEQYF.

This chain connects TRBV18 to TRBJ1-1, with TRBD1 as a possible D gene (5 bases). In germline, CDR1 is KGHSH, CDR2 LQKENI. The CDR3 has 16 amino acids. The germline V and J ends were trimmed by 3 bases and 1 base, with 15 bases remaining between them. The CDR3 loop is CASSPPGLTGNTEAFF. The DNA of the CDR3 is TGTGCCAGCTCACCCCCGGGTCTCACAGGGAACACTGAAGCTTTCTTT.

The chain employs TRBV5-1 and TRBJ2-3; TRBD2 aligns across 11 bases. The CDR3 spans 15 residues. CDR1 and CDR2 from the germline V gene are SGHRS and YFSETQ. V lost 7 bases and J lost 5; bases outside the gene matches: 9. CDR3 bases: TGCGCCAGCGGCGAGGGACTAGCGGAACTAGATACGCAGTATTTT. This gives the protein CASGEGLAELDTQYF. Combining the CDR3 with reference TRBV5-1 and TRBJ2-3 gives the whole variable domain KAGVTQTPRYLIKTRGQQVTLSCSPISGHRSVSWYQQTPGQGLQFLFEYFSETQRNKGNFPGRFSGRQFSNSRSEMNVSTLELGDSALYLCASGEGLAELDTQYFGPGTRLTVL.

The gene calls are TRBV4-2 and TRBJ2-2; TRBD2 matches at 10 bases. Germline CDR1 is LGHNA and CDR2 is YNFKEQ. This CDR3 is built from 17 residues. J was trimmed by 4 bases and V by 0 bases; bases with no gene match: 5. DNA of the CDR3: TGTGCCAGCAGCCAAGATGGGAGACTAGCGGGCACCGGGGAGCTGTTTTTT. Translation gives CASSQDGRLAGTGELFF.

The chain combines TRBV6-5 with TRBJ2-1; 11 bases fit TRBD2. V shed 4 bases, J shed 7 bases, and the junction held 6 bases outside the gene matches. The CDR3 is 15 amino acids. Germline CDR1 MNHEY, CDR2 SVGAGI. CDR3 protein: CASSSGLAAGNEQFF. In DNA form, the CDR3 reads TGTGCCAGCAGTTCGGGACTAGCGGCGGGAAATGAGCAGTTCTTC.

The chain is built from TRBV19 and TRBJ2-2, with 10 bases fitting TRBD1. From germline, CDR1 is LNHDA and CDR2 SQIVND (reference sequence). There are 14 residues in the CDR3. The junction had 5 bases not matched to a gene; V was cut back by 7 bases and J by 6 bases. The CDR3 DNA follows: TGTGCCAGTACCGACAGGGGGCTAGCCGGGGAGCTGTTTTTT. Protein: CASTDRGLAGELFF.

The chain employs TRBV15 and TRBJ2-5; D not certain. The CDR3 is 12 residues long. Per the germline V gene, CDR1 is LNHNV and CDR2 is YYDKDF (reference sequence). Trimming took 3 bases from V and 2 from J, leaving 4 bases between them. CDR3 coding DNA: TGTGCCACCAGCAGTGAGCAAGAGACCCAGTACTTC. Residues: CATSSEQETQYF.

The genes are TRBV7-3 and TRBJ2-3, with 9 bases matching TRBD2. CDR1 SGHTA and CDR2 FQGTGA come from the germline V gene. The junction had 4 bases not matched to a gene; V was cut back by 5 bases and J by 1 base. This CDR3 has 15 residues. The CDR3 loop is CASSKWTSGTDTQYF. CDR3 nucleotide sequence: TGTGCCAGCAGCAAATGGACTAGCGGCACAGATACGCAGTATTTT.

CDR3: CASVGVPNQPQHF. As DNA, the CDR3 is TGTGCCAGTGTAGGGGTGCCCAATCAGCCCCAGCATTTT. V is TRBV2 and J is TRBJ1-5, with D perhaps TRBD1 (5 bases). Germline loops: CDR1 SNHLY, CDR2 FYNNEI. Trimming left V 9 bases short and J 3 bases short, with 12 bases between. The CDR3 consists of 13 residues.

The rearrangement uses TRBV28 and TRBJ2-6; TRBD1 agrees at 11 bases. This CDR3 spans 18 amino acids. Trimming at V came to 3 bases and at J to 3 bases, leaving 7 bases not matched to a gene. Germline assignment: CDR1 MDHEN and CDR2 SYDVKM. CDR3 protein: CASSLAGTGGIGANVLTF. The CDR3 coding sequence is TGTGCCAGCAGTTTGGCGGGGACAGGGGGAATTGGGGCCAACGTCCTGACTTTC.

The V and J genes are TRBV6-5 and TRBJ1-3; 8 nucleotides line up with TRBD1. The length of the CDR3 is 15 residues. The V segment lost 4 bases and the J segment 7 bases; nucleotides outside the gene matches: 9. Germline-derived CDR1 and CDR2 are MNHEY and SVGAGI. As DNA, the CDR3 is TGTGCCAGCAGTTCAACAGGACAGGGTAGTAACACCATATATTTT. Its protein is CASSSTGQGSNTIYF.

This clone was counted between two and nine times. This sequence joins TRBV28 and TRBJ2-7, with 8 positions matching TRBD2. Per the germline V gene, CDR1 is MDHEN and CDR2 is SYDVKM. J gave up 2 bases and V 7 bases, and 7 bases lay outside the gene matches. CDR3 size: 14 residues. The CDR3 region is CASTLAGKTYEQYF. In DNA, the CDR3 is TGTGCCAGCACCCTAGCGGGTAAAACCTACGAGCAGTACTTC.

The CDR3 DNA reads as TGTGCTAGTGGTTCCCTAGAGGGTACCCAGTACTTC. Translating it yields CASGSLEGTQYF. The V and J genes are TRBV12-5 and TRBJ2-5; TRBD2 is a possible D gene (5 bases). V lost 4 bases to trimming and J lost 8 bases, with 11 bases between them. CDR1 is LGHNT, CDR2 FRNRAP, per germline. This CDR3 is 12 amino acids long.

The chain has TRBV7-8 and TRBJ2-7; 7 nucleotides align to TRBD1. This CDR3 region has 17 residues. Germline values: CDR1 SGHVS, CDR2 FQNEAQ. V lost 5 bases to trimming and J lost 4 bases; unmatched junction nucleotides: 17. The CDR3 is CASSVVETGKLSYEQYF. The CDR3 DNA is TGTGCCAGCAGCGTCGTCGAGACAGGGAAACTCTCTTACGAGCAGTACTTC.

This rearrangement joins TRBV19 to TRBJ2-2; perhaps TRBD1 as D (6 bases). Germline CDR1 LNHDA, CDR2 SQIVND (reference sequence). CDR3 length equals 15 residues. Trimming stripped 4 bases from V and 8 bases from J, with 17 bases between. CDR3 sequence: CASSTSGTPNGELFF. The CDR3 DNA sequence: TGTGCCAGTAGTACTTCCGGGACACCTAATGGGGAGCTGTTTTTT.

The rearrangement uses TRBV6-1 and TRBJ2-2; tentatively, D is TRBD1 (6 bases). Trimming pared 10 bases from V and 0 bases from J, leaving 12 bases between. Germline V CDR1 and CDR2: MNHNS, SASEGT. The CDR3 sequence is 14 residues long. The CDR3 loop reads CATRQVPNTGELFF. DNA of the CDR3: TGTGCCACCCGACAGGTACCGAACACCGGGGAGCTGTTTTTT.

The chain is built from TRBV7-2 and TRBJ2-1; 9 bases match TRBD2. The CDR3 sequence is 14 residues long. The germline V gene has CDR1 SGHTA and CDR2 FQGNSA. J lost 3 bases, V lost 4 bases, and 1 base had no gene match. The CDR3 protein is CASSSTSGYNEQFF. The DNA for the CDR3 is TGTGCCAGCAGCTCGACTAGCGGCTACAATGAGCAGTTCTTC.

This rearrangement joins TRBV5-4 to TRBJ1-2; 7 bases fit TRBD1. Trimming at V came to 5 bases and at J to 6 bases, leaving 7 bases not matched to a gene. The germline CDR1 and CDR2 sequences are SGHNT and YYREEE (reference sequence). The CDR3 is 13 amino acids. CDR3 sequence (DNA): TGTGCCAGCAGACGGACGACAGGGAATGGCTACACCTTC. It is translated as CASRRTTGNGYTF.

The V and J genes are TRBV5-1 and TRBJ2-1; 7 bases match TRBD1. Trimming at V came to 4 bases and at J to 7 bases, leaving 8 bases not matched to a gene. Per the germline V gene, CDR1 is SGHRS and CDR2 is YFSETQ. The length of the CDR3 is 14 residues. The CDR3 region is CASSQRTGGNEQFF. The DNA for the CDR3 is TGCGCCAGCAGCCAACGGACAGGCGGGAATGAGCAGTTCTTC. Complete variable domain (other parts from reference TRBV5-1 and TRBJ2-1): KAGVTQTPRYLIKTRGQQVTLSCSPISGHRSVSWYQQTPGQGLQFLFEYFSETQRNKGNFPGRFSGRQFSNSRSEMNVSTLELGDSALYLCASSQRTGGNEQFFGPGTRLTVL.

The chain employs TRBV27 and TRBJ2-1, with 9 bases aligning to TRBD2. V lost 1 base to trimming and J lost 5 bases; unmatched junction nucleotides: 6. CDR1 and CDR2 from the germline V gene are MNHEY and SMNVEV (reference sequence). There are 16 residues in the CDR3. The DNA of the CDR3 is TGTGCCAGCAGTTTATTGGGCGGGGGGGGGAACAATGAGCAGTTCTTC. This translates into CASSLLGGGGNNEQFF.